This entry lists 20 T cell receptor delta chains sequenced from one sample in a study of human gamma delta and Vdelta1 T cells (dated by TCRdb to 2016 to 2019). Preparation of the library involved PCR. TCRdb lists the instrument as Illumina MiSeq. Clones were re-identified by TCRdb from the public reads with CATT, and rows with the same DNA were merged. The sample yields several thousand delta-chain clones; under 30% were counted once. Jointly, the top ten make up around two thirds of the sample. Sequenced input: naive CD27+ Vdelta1 gamma-delta T cells from blood. These receptors all stem from a human donor in good health.

V gene TRDV1 combines with J gene TRDJ2; D remains unclear. Germline V gene lookup returns CDR1 TSWWSYY and CDR2 QGS. The CDR3 extends over 24 amino acids. V was shortened by 2 bases and J by 0 bases, with 34 bases between the two germline ends. The CDR3 coding sequence is TGTGCTCTTGGGGAAACTTCGCTCGGTACGGACCAGGCGGGGTCTTGGTCTTTGACAGCACAACTCTTCTTT. Amino acid sequence: CALGETSLGTDQAGSWSLTAQLFF.

A note on this clone: TCRdb lists the protein of a much larger clone for this DNA, which differs at residue 5, so this is likely a read error; the protein given here is translated from the DNA itself. V gene TRDV1 combines with J gene TRDJ1, with D possibly being TRDD2 or TRDD3 (7 bases each). Germline CDR1 and CDR2: TSWWSYY and QGS. V was shortened by 5 bases and J by 0 bases, with 25 bases between the two germline ends. The CDR3 consists of 19 residues. The CDR3 protein is CALGKPFLRGILHTDKLIF. CDR3 bases: TGTGCTCTTGGGAAACCTTTCCTACGAGGGATACTACACACCGATAAACTCATCTTT.

In this sample, this clone is medium-sized. This same CDR3 is encoded by further DNA sequences in the sample. J is TRDJ1 and V is TRDV1; 8 bases align to TRDD3. This CDR3 contains 17 residues. Germline V lookup: CDR1 TSWWSYY, CDR2 QGS. V gave up 4 bases and J gave up 4 bases; unmatched junction bases: 14. CDR3 nucleotides: TGTGCTCTTGGGGGGGTATTGGGGGATGAGTCCGGCGATAAACTCATCTTT. Its protein is CALGGVLGDESGDKLIF.

This clone was detected a few times. V usage is TRDV1 and J usage is TRDJ1; 8 bases line up with TRDD3. The CDR3 is made up of 21 amino acids. Trimming cost V 3 bases and J 0 bases; bases outside gene matches: 21. Per germline, CDR1 TSWWSYY and CDR2 QGS. The CDR3 spells CALGDTIPRDRGIGYTDKLIF. CDR3 DNA: TGTGCTCTTGGGGACACAATTCCCCGGGACCGGGGGATAGGTTACACCGATAAACTCATCTTT.

This chain connects TRDV2 to TRDJ1; TRDD3 is a possible D gene (5 bases). This CDR3 region has 13 residues. Germline lookup yields CDR1 GEAIGNYY and CDR2 EKD. The V gene lost 5 bases and the J gene lost 0 bases, with 9 bases spanning the gap. CDR3 loop: CACALGNTDKLIF. The CDR3 coding sequence is TGTGCCTGTGCCCTGGGTAACACCGATAAACTCATCTTT.

This chain links TRDV1 with TRDJ1, with 12 bases fitting TRDD3. The J segment lost 7 bases and the V segment lost 0 bases, leaving 15 bases of the junction unmatched. Per the germline V gene, CDR1 is TSWWSYY and CDR2 is QGS. CDR3 length equals 19 residues. CDR3 sequence reads: CALGELRLPTGGYRGKLIF. The CDR3 DNA reads TGTGCTCTTGGGGAACTCCGCCTTCCTACTGGGGGATACCGAGGTAAACTCATCTTT.

V and J are TRDV1 and TRDJ1; 10 nucleotides line up with TRDD3. Germline trimming cut 2 bases from V and 0 bases from J; bases unmatched to any gene: 15. There are 20 residues in the CDR3. CDR1 is TSWWSYY and CDR2 is QGS in the germline V gene. The CDR3 region is CALGETPPYWGIQYTDKLIF. The CDR3 region has the DNA TGTGCTCTTGGGGAAACGCCCCCTTACTGGGGGATTCAGTACACCGATAAACTCATCTTT.

With regard to this clone: TCRdb shows a much larger clone's protein in place of this DNA's translation, and the two differ at residue 9, likely through a read error; the protein shown is translated from the DNA. This rearrangement joins TRDV1 to TRDJ1; TRDD3 aligns across 8 bases. Trimming at V came to 3 bases and at J to 3 bases, leaving 15 bases not matched to a gene. Germline CDR1 and CDR2: TSWWSYY and QGS. The CDR3 extends over 18 amino acids. CDR3 coding DNA: TGTGCTCTTGGGGAGCAATGGTTACGGGGGGATAACGCCGATAAACTCATCTTT. It is translated as CALGEQWLRGDNADKLIF.

This clone was counted at least ten times. The V call is TRDV1, the J call TRDJ1; D is unclear. Germline-derived CDR1 and CDR2 are TSWWSYY and QGS. The CDR3 totals 19 residues. Trimming removed 3 bases from V and 0 bases from J, with 23 bases in between. DNA for the CDR3: TGTGCTCTTGGGGACACCTCCCCAGGCCGAGGGGTTTACACCGATAAACTCATCTTT. It specifies CALGDTSPGRGVYTDKLIF.

This clone is large. The same CDR3 can be traced to other DNA sequences in this sample. The chain carries TRDV1 and TRDJ1; no firm D call. V lost 0 bases and J lost 0, with 14 bases in between. CDR1 TSWWSYY and CDR2 QGS come from the germline V gene. The CDR3 is 17 amino acids. DNA for the CDR3: TGTGCTCTTGGGGAACTCATGAGGGTCCCGTACACCGATAAACTCATCTTT. This sequence encodes CALGELMRVPYTDKLIF.

This clone was seen a few times. The chain uses TRDV1 and TRDJ1; no reliable D call. Trimming left V 3 bases short and J 0 bases short, with 20 bases between. The CDR3 is made up of 18 amino acids. Per the germline V gene, CDR1 is TSWWSYY and CDR2 is QGS. The CDR3 sequence is CALGDPSLRGSYTDKLIF. The CDR3 region has the DNA TGTGCTCTTGGGGACCCCAGCCTCCGCGGGTCGTACACCGATAAACTCATCTTT.

This clone was seen many times. V usage is TRDV1 and J usage is TRDJ1, with 11 bases aligning to TRDD3. The CDR3 covers 20 residues. The trim removed 4 bases at V and 0 bases at J, leaving 16 bases unmatched. Germline values: CDR1 TSWWSYY, CDR2 QGS. CDR3 coding DNA: TGTGCTCTTGGGGCCTTGGGGGGGGCCTGGGGGATACCTTACACCGATAAACTCATCTTT. Translating it yields CALGALGGAWGIPYTDKLIF.

On this clone itself: This sequence is one base from a far larger clone and is likely a read error. Other nucleotide sequences in the sample specify the same CDR3. The chain links TRDV2 to TRDJ1; D remains unclear. Germline loops: CDR1 GEAIGNYY, CDR2 EKD. The CDR3 is 15 residues long. The CDR3 sequence: CACDPLRESADKLIF. CDR3 nucleotide sequence: TGTGCCTGTGACCCCCTCAGGGAGTCCGCCGATAAACTTATCTTT.

This clone has more than one count but fewer than ten. The V call is TRDV1, the J call TRDJ1; D gene unclear. The CDR3 contains 11 residues. The germline V gene encodes CDR1 TSWWSYY and CDR2 QGS. Trimming took 1 base from V and 10 from J, leaving 7 bases between them. In DNA form, the CDR3 reads TGTGCTCTTGGGGAACGCATGAGACTCATCTTT. It codes for CALGERMRLIF.

On this clone itself: Being one base from a much bigger clone, this may be a read error. V usage is TRDV1 and J usage is TRDJ1; 11 nucleotides match TRDD3. The V gene's germline CDR1 is TSWWSYY and CDR2 QGS. J gave up 5 bases and V 1 base, and 27 bases lay outside the gene matches. CDR3 length: 23 residues. CDR3 in DNA: TGTGCTCTTGGGGAACAGGTACCCCTACGATTCTTTGCTGGGGGATACAAAACGGATAAACTCATCTTT. Translating gives CALGEQVPLRFFAGGYKTDKLIF.

The rearrangement uses TRDV1 and TRDJ1; 9 bases fit TRDD2. The V gene end was trimmed by 5 bases and the J gene end by 0 bases; junction bases not matched to a gene: 37. Germline V gene sequence: CDR1 TSWWSYY, CDR2 QGS. The CDR3 length is 26 residues. The CDR3 DNA reads TGTGCTCTTGGGAAGGTCGTTGGAGGCCTTCCTACGATTATACTGGTTGATAAACAGTACACCGATAAACTCATCTTT. Translated: CALGKVVGGLPTIILVDKQYTDKLIF.

This chain links TRDV1 with TRDJ1; perhaps TRDD3 as D (5 bases). Germline V lookup: CDR1 TSWWSYY, CDR2 QGS. Trimming removed 4 bases at V and 4 bases at J, with 16 bases between. The length of the CDR3 is 15 residues. CDR3 coding DNA: TGTGCTCTTGGGGTATTTCTCATACGCAGCGATAAACTCATCTTT. This sequence encodes CALGVFLIRSDKLIF.

As to this clone: The protein TCRdb gives is from a much larger clone and does not agree with this DNA's translation at residue 7, likely a read error; the protein shown here comes from the DNA. The chain recombines TRDV2 with TRDJ1; 10 nucleotides agree with TRDD3. The CDR3 is 19 residues long. V gave up 3 bases and J gave up 0 bases; unmatched junction bases: 15. Per the germline V gene, CDR1 is GEAIGNYY and CDR2 is EKD. For the CDR3, the DNA is TGTGCCTGTGACCTAGAACCGGGGGATACGTTGGCCGACACCGATAAACTCATCTTT. This encodes CACDLEPGDTLADTDKLIF.

The chain carries TRDV1 and TRDJ1; TRDD3 agrees at 10 bases. J gave up 0 bases and V 5 bases, and 33 bases lay outside the gene matches. CDR1 TSWWSYY and CDR2 QGS come from the germline V gene. This CDR3 region has 25 residues. CDR3 loop: CALGRQASMYWGISKGTLNTDKLIF. The CDR3 bases are TGTGCTCTTGGGAGACAAGCATCTATGTACTGGGGGATTAGTAAGGGGACACTTAACACCGATAAACTCATCTTT.

This clone has more than one count but fewer than ten. This DNA's translation differs at residue 15 from TCRdb's protein, which comes from a much larger clone; a read error is likely, and the protein shown is translated from the DNA. V and J are TRDV1 and TRDJ1, with 9 bases that match TRDD3. Germline assignment: CDR1 TSWWSYY and CDR2 QGS. This CDR3 is built from 21 residues. The ends lost 2 bases at V and 0 bases at J; junction bases unmatched: 19. The CDR3 nucleotides are TGTGCTCTTGGGGAATCCTCCCTCCGGACGTGGGGGATATGGAACACCGATAAACTCATCTTT. Its translation is CALGESSLRTWGIWNTDKLIF.